This T cell receptor (beta chain) was retrieved from a study of T cells in Graves' hyperthyroidism and ophthalmopathy. Not enrolled were patients with uncontrolled infection, other autoimmune disease, pregnancy or lactation. The PBMCs studied were ones that came from 10 ml fresh peripheral blood. Notes on this clonotype: Antigen: not known.

The CDR3 regions of TCR beta were amplified from RNA transcripts. TCR CDR3 underwent first-round RT-PCR with the HTBI primer set. TCRdb analysed the multiplex PCR reads with MiXCR anew, one entry per CDR3 protein. The table includes under 550,000 distinct CDR3 sequences, 15% to 20% detected once. The CDR3 sequence is 12 residues long. CDR1 and CDR2 from the germline V gene are MGHDK and SYGVNS. V lost 3 bases to trimming and J lost 11 bases, with 13 bases between them. Broader study findings: Through a model of 13 V-J features, ophthalmopathy was separated from stable hyperthyroidism. Model output signaled ophthalmopathy a median roughly 6 months ahead of onset.

The clonotype originates from a man aged 35 to 55 with Graves' ophthalmopathy. The V and J genes are TRBV25-1 and TRBJ1-1; D gene uncertain. The sample taken for sequencing was blood. CDR3 residues: CASSDGSLGAFF. For the CDR3, the DNA is TGTGCCAGCAGTGACGGCTCTCTTGGGGCTTTCTTT.